These 9 T cell receptor beta chains originate from one sample sequenced in a study of OX40 agonist ivuxolimab in advanced cancers. Sequenced by immunoSEQ multiplex PCR; TCRdb stores in-frame clones only, minus some. Among about 75,000 clones, about 88% were seen once, and the ten largest hold roughly 7.3%. Sample: CD4+ or CD8+ T cells sorted from blood, taken in a trial of the OX40 agonist ivuxolimab. The receptors shown here come from an adult with an advanced solid tumor such as melanoma, head and neck, liver or kidney cancer.

This clone was found once. This rearrangement joins TRBV2 to TRBJ1-1; D is possibly TRBD1 (5 bases). Trimming pared 7 bases from V and 1 base from J, leaving 16 bases between. This CDR3 is 15 amino acids long. From germline, CDR1 is SNHLY and CDR2 FYNNEI. The CDR3 reads CASTPDGQRNTEAFF. CDR3 nucleotides: TGTGCCAGCACCCCCGATGGACAAAGGAACACTGAAGCTTTCTTT.

V usage is TRBV5-4 and J usage is TRBJ2-7; 10 nucleotides agree with TRBD2. The CDR3 has 15 residues. J was trimmed by 4 bases and V by 4 bases; bases with no gene match: 8. Germline values: CDR1 SGHNT, CDR2 YYREEE (reference sequence). This CDR3 reads CASSPRIAGGYEQYF. The CDR3 nucleotides read TGTGCCAGCAGCCCCAGGATAGCGGGAGGTTACGAGCAGTACTTC.

The chain links TRBV5-4 to TRBJ2-1, with TRBD1 as a possible D gene (7 bases). The V gene's germline CDR1 is SGHNT and CDR2 YYREEE (reference sequence). Trimming removed 4 bases at V and 5 bases at J, with 10 bases between. CDR3 length: 13 amino acids. The CDR3 spells CASSRGTDNEQFF. CDR3 DNA sequence: TGTGCCAGCAGCCGCGGGACAGACAATGAGCAGTTCTTC.

The chain joins TRBV5-4 to TRBJ2-1; 7 bases are a match to TRBD1. V shed 1 base, J shed 4 bases, and the junction held 11 bases outside the gene matches. The germline gives CDR1 SGHNT, CDR2 YYREEE (reference sequence). The length of the CDR3 is 17 residues. The CDR3 loop is CASSLIVGTDRYNEQFF. The CDR3 DNA is TGTGCCAGCAGCTTGATCGTCGGGACAGATAGGTACAATGAGCAGTTCTTC. The complete variable domain, with remaining parts taken from reference TRBV5-4 and TRBJ2-1, reads ETGVTQSPTHLIKTRGQQVTLRCSSQSGHNTVSWYQQALGQGPQFIFQYYREEENGRGNFPPRFSGLQFPNYSSELNVNALELDDSALYLCASSLIVGTDRYNEQFFGPGTRLTVL.

The genes are TRBV19 and TRBJ2-4; either TRBD1 or TRBD2 may fit D (5 bases each). Germline-derived CDR1 and CDR2 are LNHDA and SQIVND (reference sequence). This CDR3 has 15 residues. The ends were cut back, 8 bases at V and 4 bases at J, with 18 bases in the middle. The CDR3, as DNA: TGTGCCAGTCGGAACCGGGGCCCCCAAAAAAACATTCAGTACTTC. It specifies CASRNRGPQKNIQYF.

This clone was seen ten or more times. The V call is TRBV28, the J call TRBJ1-5, with D tentatively TRBD1 (6 bases). V shed 8 bases and J shed 6 bases, with 17 bases lying between them. This CDR3 comprises 14 residues. The germline gives CDR1 MDHEN, CDR2 SYDVKM. The CDR3 spells CASGNRVLRQPQHF. The CDR3 nucleotides read TGTGCCAGCGGAAACAGGGTTCTCCGTCAGCCCCAGCATTTT.

The chain has TRBV5-4 and TRBJ2-7, with D perhaps being TRBD1 or TRBD2 (5 bases each). This CDR3 is 15 amino acids long. From germline, CDR1 is SGHNT and CDR2 YYREEE (reference sequence). The germline V and J ends were trimmed by 2 bases and 0 bases, with 12 bases remaining between them. The CDR3 nucleotides read TGTGCCAGCAGCTTCCCGGGACGGAGCTCCTACGAGCAGTACTTC. Its protein is CASSFPGRSSYEQYF.

A note on this clone: The same CDR3 arises from other DNA sequences in this sample as well. CDR3 in amino acids: CASSPASGGASNEQFF. The CDR3 DNA is TGTGCCAGCAGCCCCGCTAGCGGGGGGGCCTCGAATGAGCAGTTCTTC. This sequence joins TRBV7-6 and TRBJ2-1, with 12 bases lining up with TRBD2. The V and J ends lost 5 bases and 7 bases, in that order; junction bases with no gene match: 9. CDR1 is SGHVS, CDR2 FNYEAQ, per germline. The CDR3 has 16 amino acids.

The J gene is TRBJ2-1, the V gene TRBV5-4; 8 bases align to TRBD1. The CDR3 consists of 15 residues. The germline V gene encodes CDR1 SGHNT and CDR2 YYREEE (reference sequence). The junction had 10 bases not matched to a gene; V was cut back by 3 bases and J by 8 bases. This chain's CDR3 is CASSSGQGVADEQFF. CDR3 DNA: TGTGCCAGCAGCTCCGGACAGGGAGTAGCGGATGAGCAGTTCTTC. Looking up the rest from reference TRBV5-4 and TRBJ2-1 gives the full variable domain: ETGVTQSPTHLIKTRGQQVTLRCSSQSGHNTVSWYQQALGQGPQFIFQYYREEENGRGNFPPRFSGLQFPNYSSELNVNALELDDSALYLCASSSGQGVADEQFFGPGTRLTVL.